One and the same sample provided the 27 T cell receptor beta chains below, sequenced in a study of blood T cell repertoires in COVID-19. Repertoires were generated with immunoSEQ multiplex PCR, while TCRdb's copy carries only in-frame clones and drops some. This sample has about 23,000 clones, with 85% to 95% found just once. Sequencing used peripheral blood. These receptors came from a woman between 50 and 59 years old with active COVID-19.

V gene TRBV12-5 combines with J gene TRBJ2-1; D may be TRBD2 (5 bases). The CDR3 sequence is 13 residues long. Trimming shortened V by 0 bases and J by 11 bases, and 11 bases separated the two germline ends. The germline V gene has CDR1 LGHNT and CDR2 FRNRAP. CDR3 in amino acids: CASGLVAGVQQFF. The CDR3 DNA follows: TGTGCTAGTGGTTTGGTAGCCGGGGTTCAGCAGTTCTTC.

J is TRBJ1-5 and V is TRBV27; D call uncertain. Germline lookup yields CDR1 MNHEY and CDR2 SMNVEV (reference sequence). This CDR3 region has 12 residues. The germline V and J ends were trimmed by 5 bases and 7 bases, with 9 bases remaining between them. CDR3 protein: CASSRSGQPQHF. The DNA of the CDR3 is TGTGCCAGCAGTCGATCGGGGCAGCCCCAGCATTTT.

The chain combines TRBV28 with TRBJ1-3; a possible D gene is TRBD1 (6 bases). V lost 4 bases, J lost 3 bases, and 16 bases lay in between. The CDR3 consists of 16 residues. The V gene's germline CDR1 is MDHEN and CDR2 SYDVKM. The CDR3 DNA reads TGTGCCAGCAGTTCTGACAGGAAGGCCCTTGGAAACACCATATATTTT. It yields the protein CASSSDRKALGNTIYF.

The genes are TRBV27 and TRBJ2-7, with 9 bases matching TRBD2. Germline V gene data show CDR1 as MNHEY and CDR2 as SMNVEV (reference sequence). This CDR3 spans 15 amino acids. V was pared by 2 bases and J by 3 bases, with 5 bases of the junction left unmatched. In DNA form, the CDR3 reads TGTGCCAGCAGTTTACAGGGACTAGCTATCTACGAGCAGTACTTC. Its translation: CASSLQGLAIYEQYF.

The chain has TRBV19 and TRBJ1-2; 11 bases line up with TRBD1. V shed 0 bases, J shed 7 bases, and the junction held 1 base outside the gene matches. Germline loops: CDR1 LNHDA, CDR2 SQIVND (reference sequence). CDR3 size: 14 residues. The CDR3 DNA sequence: TGTGCCAGTAGTATAGAAGGACAGGGGGCTGGCTACACCTTC. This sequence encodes CASSIEGQGAGYTF. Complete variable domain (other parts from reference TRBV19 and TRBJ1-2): DGGITQSPKYLFRKEGQNVTLSCEQNLNHDAMYWYRQDPGQGLRLIYYSQIVNDFQKGDIAEGYSVSREKKESFPLTVTSAQKNPTAFYLCASSIEGQGAGYTFGSGTRLTVV.

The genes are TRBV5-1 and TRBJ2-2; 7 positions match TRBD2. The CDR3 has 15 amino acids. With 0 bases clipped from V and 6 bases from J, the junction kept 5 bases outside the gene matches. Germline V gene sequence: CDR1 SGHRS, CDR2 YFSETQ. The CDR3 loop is CASSLGGSNSGELFF. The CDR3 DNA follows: TGCGCCAGCAGCTTGGGCGGGAGTAACTCCGGGGAGCTGTTTTTT.

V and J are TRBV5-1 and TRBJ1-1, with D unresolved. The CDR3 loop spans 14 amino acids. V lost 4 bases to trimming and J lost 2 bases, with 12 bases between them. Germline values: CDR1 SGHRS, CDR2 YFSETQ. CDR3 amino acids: CASSISRGNTEAFF. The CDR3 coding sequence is TGCGCCAGCAGCATTTCCCGGGGAAACACTGAAGCTTTCTTT.

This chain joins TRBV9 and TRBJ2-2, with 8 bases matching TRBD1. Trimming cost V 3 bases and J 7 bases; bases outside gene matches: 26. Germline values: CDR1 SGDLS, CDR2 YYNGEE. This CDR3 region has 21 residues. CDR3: CASSAHLRSDRGRNQNGELFF. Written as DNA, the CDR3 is TGTGCCAGCAGCGCCCATCTTAGGTCCGACAGGGGACGGAATCAGAACGGGGAGCTGTTTTTT.

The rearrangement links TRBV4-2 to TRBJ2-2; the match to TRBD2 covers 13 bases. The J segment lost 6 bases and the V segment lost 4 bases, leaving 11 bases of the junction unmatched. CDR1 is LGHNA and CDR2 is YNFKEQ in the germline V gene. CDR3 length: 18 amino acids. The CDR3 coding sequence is TGTGCCAGCAGCCCCGGACTAGCGGGGGAGGTAGCCGCCGGGGAGCTGTTTTTT. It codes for CASSPGLAGEVAAGELFF.

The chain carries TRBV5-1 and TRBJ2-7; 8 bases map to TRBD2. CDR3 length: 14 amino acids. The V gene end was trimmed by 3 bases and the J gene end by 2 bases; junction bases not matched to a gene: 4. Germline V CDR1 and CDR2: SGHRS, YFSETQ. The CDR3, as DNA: TGCGCCAGCAGCTCCGGGACTAGTCCCTACGAGCAGTACTTC. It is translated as CASSSGTSPYEQYF.

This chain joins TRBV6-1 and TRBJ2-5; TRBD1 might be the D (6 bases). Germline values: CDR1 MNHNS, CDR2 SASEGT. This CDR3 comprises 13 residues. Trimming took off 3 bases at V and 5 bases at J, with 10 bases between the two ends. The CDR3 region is CASSDTGWETQYF. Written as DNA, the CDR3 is TGTGCCAGCAGTGATACAGGGTGGGAGACCCAGTACTTC.

For the CDR3, the DNA is TGTGCCAGCAGTGAAATAAGTGGGGCGGCCAAAAACATTCAGTACTTC. Translation: CASSEISGAAKNIQYF. The V and J genes are TRBV6-1 and TRBJ2-4, with a weak D call TRBD1 (5 bases). From germline, CDR1 is MNHNS and CDR2 SASEGT. Trimming pared 2 bases from V and 1 base from J, leaving 12 bases between. The length of the CDR3 is 16 residues.

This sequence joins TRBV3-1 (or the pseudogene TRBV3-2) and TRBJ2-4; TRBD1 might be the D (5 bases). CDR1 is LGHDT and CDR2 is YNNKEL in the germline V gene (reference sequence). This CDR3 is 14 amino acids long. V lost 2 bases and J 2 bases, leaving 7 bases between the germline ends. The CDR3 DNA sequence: TGTGCCAGCAGCCAACAGGGAACCAAAAACATTCAGTACTTC. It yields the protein CASSQQGTKNIQYF.

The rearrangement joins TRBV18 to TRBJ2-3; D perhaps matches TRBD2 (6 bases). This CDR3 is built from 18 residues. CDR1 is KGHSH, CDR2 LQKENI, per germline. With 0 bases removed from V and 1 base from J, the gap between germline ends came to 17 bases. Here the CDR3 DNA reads TGTGCCAGCTCACCACCTCGAGGAGGGTTTAGTGGCACAGATACGCAGTATTTT. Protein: CASSPPRGGFSGTDTQYF.

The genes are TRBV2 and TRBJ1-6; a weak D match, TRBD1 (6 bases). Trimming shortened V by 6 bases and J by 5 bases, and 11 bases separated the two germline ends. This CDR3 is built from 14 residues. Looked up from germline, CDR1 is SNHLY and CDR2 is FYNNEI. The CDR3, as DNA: TGTGCCAGCAGGAACAGGGTTAATAATTCACCCCTCCACTTT. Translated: CASRNRVNNSPLHF.

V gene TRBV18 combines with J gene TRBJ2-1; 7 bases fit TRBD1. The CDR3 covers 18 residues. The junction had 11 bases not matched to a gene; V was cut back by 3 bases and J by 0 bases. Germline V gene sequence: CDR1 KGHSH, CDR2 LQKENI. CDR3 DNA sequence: TGTGCCAGCTCACCGCTCCTCAGGGGGTTCAGCTCCTACAATGAGCAGTTCTTC. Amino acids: CASSPLLRGFSSYNEQFF.

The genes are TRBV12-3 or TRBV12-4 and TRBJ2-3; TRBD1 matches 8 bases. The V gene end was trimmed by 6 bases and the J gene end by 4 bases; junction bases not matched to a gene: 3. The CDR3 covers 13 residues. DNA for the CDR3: TGTGCCAGCAGGTCAGGGGGCGCAGATACGCAGTATTTT. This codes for CASRSGGADTQYF.

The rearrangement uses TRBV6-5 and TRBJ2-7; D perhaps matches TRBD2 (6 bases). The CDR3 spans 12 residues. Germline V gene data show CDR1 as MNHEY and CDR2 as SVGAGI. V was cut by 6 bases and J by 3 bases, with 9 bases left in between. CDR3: CASSRGNYEQYV. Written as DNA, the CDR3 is TGTGCCAGCAGCCGGGGGAACTACGAGCAGTACGTC.

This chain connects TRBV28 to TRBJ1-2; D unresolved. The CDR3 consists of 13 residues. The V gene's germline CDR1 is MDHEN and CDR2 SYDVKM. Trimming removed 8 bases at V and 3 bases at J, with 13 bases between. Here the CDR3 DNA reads TGTGCCAGCGGTCGAGCTAACGACTATGGCTACACCTTC. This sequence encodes CASGRANDYGYTF.

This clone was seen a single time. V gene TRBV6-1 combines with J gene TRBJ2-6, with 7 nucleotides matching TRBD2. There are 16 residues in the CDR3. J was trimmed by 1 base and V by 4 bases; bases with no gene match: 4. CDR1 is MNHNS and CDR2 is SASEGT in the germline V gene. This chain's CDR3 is CASSGGGVSGANVLTF. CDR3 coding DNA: TGTGCCAGCAGTGGGGGAGGGGTTTCTGGGGCCAACGTCCTGACTTTC.

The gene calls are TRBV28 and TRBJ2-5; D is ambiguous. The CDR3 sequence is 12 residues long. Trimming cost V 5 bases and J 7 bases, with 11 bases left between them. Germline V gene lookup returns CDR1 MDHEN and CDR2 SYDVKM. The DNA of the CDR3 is TGTGCCAGCAGTACCGGCCGGAGGACCCAGTACTTC. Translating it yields CASSTGRRTQYF.

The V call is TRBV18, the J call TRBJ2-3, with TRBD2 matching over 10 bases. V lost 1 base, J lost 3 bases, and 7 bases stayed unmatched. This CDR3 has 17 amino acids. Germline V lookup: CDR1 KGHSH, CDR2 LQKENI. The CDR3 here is CASSPLQPSGGTDTQYF. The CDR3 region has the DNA TGTGCCAGCTCACCACTGCAACCTAGCGGGGGTACAGATACGCAGTATTTT.

In DNA, the CDR3 is TGTGCCAGCAGTTTCCCCATTCTAACTGAGGCAGGCAATCAGCCCCAGCATTTT. Translation: CASSFPILTEAGNQPQHF. The V and J genes are TRBV28 and TRBJ1-5; D unclear. Germline lookup yields CDR1 MDHEN and CDR2 SYDVKM. This CDR3 region has 18 residues. V lost 3 bases, J lost 2 bases, and 20 bases lay in between.

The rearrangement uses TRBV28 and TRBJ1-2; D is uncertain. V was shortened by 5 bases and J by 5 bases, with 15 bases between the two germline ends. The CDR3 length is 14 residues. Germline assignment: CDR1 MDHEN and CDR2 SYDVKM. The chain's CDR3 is CASSPPRAGYGYTF. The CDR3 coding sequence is TGTGCCAGCAGTCCCCCCCGAGCGGGGTATGGCTACACCTTC.

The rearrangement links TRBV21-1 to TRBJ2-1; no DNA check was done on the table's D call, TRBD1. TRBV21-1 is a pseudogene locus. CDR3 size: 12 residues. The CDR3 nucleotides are TGTGCCAGCCAGGGGCCCTACAATGAGCAGTTCTTC. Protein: CASQGPYNEQFF.

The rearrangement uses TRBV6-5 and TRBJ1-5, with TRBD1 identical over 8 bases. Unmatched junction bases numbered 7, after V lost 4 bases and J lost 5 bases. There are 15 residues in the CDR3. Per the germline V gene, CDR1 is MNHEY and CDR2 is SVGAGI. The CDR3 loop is CASSLRGTGDQPQHF. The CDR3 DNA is TGTGCCAGCAGTTTACGCGGGACAGGTGATCAGCCCCAGCATTTT.

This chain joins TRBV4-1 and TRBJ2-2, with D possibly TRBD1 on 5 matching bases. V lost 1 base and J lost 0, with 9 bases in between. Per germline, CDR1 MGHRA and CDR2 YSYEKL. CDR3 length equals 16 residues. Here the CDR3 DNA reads TGCGCCAGCAGCCAAGCCAGGGCCTCGAACACCGGGGAGCTGTTTTTT. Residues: CASSQARASNTGELFF.